The clone carrying this T cell receptor beta chain was observed many times. No antigen is known for it. By quantitative 5'-RACE with molecular barcodes, the TCR beta libraries were made. TCRdb processed the 5' RACE reads anew with MiXCR; each CDR3 protein has one entry. The data show 180,000 or so distinct CDR3 sequences, with around 10% seen just once and under 35% held by the top ten. The record originates from a study of CD8 T cells in ankylosing spondylitis. Findings and caveats of the study: One TCR beta motif, made up of several highly homologous variants, appeared characteristic of ankylosing spondylitis blood. Enrichment of disease-linked clones was reportedly significant in matched ankylosing spondylitis synovial fluid.

Germline loops: CDR1 LGHDT, CDR2 YNNKEL (reference sequence). Trimming left V 0 bases short and J 3 bases short, with 9 bases between. The CDR3 covers 15 residues. This clonotype was obtained from a male donor with ankylosing spondylitis or in good health (not recorded which). Sequenced sample: blood, either unsorted or a sorted T cell fraction (not recorded which). The chain has TRBV3-1 and TRBJ2-1; D remains unclear. CDR3 nucleotides: TGTGCCAGCAGCCAAGACTACTCCAGCTACAATGAGCAGTTCTTC. Residues: CASSQDYSSYNEQFF.